These 27 T cell receptor beta chains were all obtained from the same sample, sequenced in a study of CD8 T cells in ankylosing spondylitis. MiXCR, run by TCRdb on the 5' RACE reads, gives a single entry per CDR3 protein. The data show around 130,000 distinct CDR3 sequences, 7% seen once. Specimen: blood, either unsorted or a sorted T cell fraction (not recorded which). The receptors here all came from a male donor with ankylosing spondylitis or in good health (not recorded which).

This clonotype was seen repeatedly, ten times or more. The junction does not match germline at one end; this may be a read error. The genes are TRBV25-1 and TRBJ2-7, with 10 bases identical to TRBD2. The CDR3 length is 14 residues. Looked up from germline, CDR1 is MGHDK and CDR2 is SYGVNS. Here the CDR3 DNA reads TGTGCCAGCAGTCTACCGGGACTAGCGACCTCGGTGGTCTTC. Its translation: CASSLPGLATSVVF.

This clonotype showed up many times. The chain links TRBV24-1 to TRBJ2-3, with TRBD2 matching over 11 bases. Germline CDR1 and CDR2: KGHDR and SFDVKD. V lost 3 bases, J lost 0 bases, and 4 bases stayed unmatched. The CDR3 runs 17 residues. The CDR3 is CATSDPGLAVSTDTQYF. The CDR3 nucleotides are TGTGCCACCAGTGATCCGGGACTAGCGGTAAGCACAGATACGCAGTATTTT.

This clonotype was seen just once. The V call is TRBV7-6, the J call TRBJ2-3, with 15 bases identical to TRBD2. CDR3 length equals 18 residues. V gave up 5 bases and J gave up 2 bases; unmatched junction bases: 8. The germline V gene has CDR1 SGHVS and CDR2 FNYEAQ. CDR3 DNA sequence: TGTGCCAGCAGCACGGGACTAGCGGGAGGTCTGGTCACAGATACGCAGTATTTT. Protein product: CASSTGLAGGLVTDTQYF.

Many counts were recorded for this clonotype. This rearrangement joins TRBV7-9 to TRBJ2-7; possibly TRBD1 for D (5 bases). CDR1 SEHNR and CDR2 FQNEAQ come from the germline V gene (reference sequence). The CDR3 extends over 15 amino acids. The ends were cut back, 0 bases at V and 2 bases at J, with 11 bases in the middle. DNA of the CDR3: TGTGCCAGCAGCTTAGCTTCCAGGGCTCCCTACGAGCAGTACTTC. This codes for CASSLASRAPYEQYF.

This clonotype has ten or more counts. The chain is built from TRBV7-3 and TRBJ2-1; TRBD2 aligns across 12 bases. The CDR3 contains 15 residues. V shed 5 bases, J shed 8 bases, and the junction held 7 bases outside the gene matches. CDR1 is SGHTA and CDR2 is FQGTGA in the germline V gene. This CDR3 reads CASSLGLAGTDEQFF. CDR3 nucleotide sequence: TGTGCCAGCAGCCTTGGACTAGCGGGAACCGATGAGCAGTTCTTC.

The table lists this clonotype with many counts. The V and J genes are TRBV4-1 and TRBJ1-2, with D unresolved. Germline V gene lookup returns CDR1 MGHRA and CDR2 YSYEKL. The CDR3 contains 15 residues. The V end was cut by 0 bases, the J end by 1 base, with 9 bases between. For the CDR3, the DNA is TGCGCCAGCAGCCAAGATAGGGCAGTTAACTATGGCTACACCTTC. This codes for CASSQDRAVNYGYTF.

V usage is TRBV30 and J usage is TRBJ1-2; D remains ambiguous. Trimming pared 4 bases from V and 6 bases from J, leaving 27 bases between. The germline CDR1 and CDR2 sequences are GTSNPN and SVGIG (reference sequence). The CDR3 has 17 residues. Here the CDR3 reads CAWTPGLGLQGGHGYTF. Written as DNA, the CDR3 is TGTGCCTGGACCCCGGGCTTGGGCCTTCAAGGCGGTCATGGCTACACCTTC. The whole variable domain, remainder taken from reference TRBV30 and TRBJ1-2, is SQTIHQWPATLVQPVGSPLSLECTVEGTSNPNLYWYRQAAGRGLQLLFYSVGIGQISSEVPQNLSASRPQDRQFILSSKKLLLSDSGFYLCAWTPGLGLQGGHGYTFGSGTRLTVV.

This clonotype was seen ten or more times. The V call is TRBV5-1, the J call TRBJ2-1; 10 nucleotides align to TRBD2. Trimming cost V 0 bases and J 13 bases; bases outside gene matches: 10. This CDR3 spans 15 amino acids. Germline loops: CDR1 SGHRS, CDR2 YFSETQ. The CDR3 sequence: CASSLAISGGWTQFF. The CDR3 nucleotides are TGCGCCAGCAGCTTGGCTATTAGCGGGGGGTGGACCCAGTTCTTC. Together with reference TRBV5-1 and TRBJ2-1, the CDR3 gives the full variable domain: KAGVTQTPRYLIKTRGQQVTLSCSPISGHRSVSWYQQTPGQGLQFLFEYFSETQRNKGNFPGRFSGRQFSNSRSEMNVSTLELGDSALYLCASSLAISGGWTQFFGPGTRLTVL.

This clonotype was observed at least ten times. The J gene is TRBJ1-1, the V gene TRBV29-1; possible D gene TRBD1, 5 bases. V was trimmed by 2 bases and J by 6 bases, leaving 13 bases between them. This CDR3 has 13 amino acids. Germline lookup yields CDR1 SQVTM and CDR2 ANQGSEA. CDR3 residues: CSVERGMLAEAFF. Here the CDR3 DNA reads TGCAGCGTTGAACGGGGGATGCTGGCTGAAGCTTTCTTT.

This clonotype showed up many times. The V and J genes are TRBV12-3 or TRBV12-4 and TRBJ2-7, with a weak D call TRBD2 (5 bases). The CDR3 contains 12 residues. Trimming pared 3 bases from V and 4 bases from J, leaving 7 bases between. This chain's CDR3 is CASSFSGYEQYF. CDR3 coding DNA: TGTGCCAGCAGTTTTTCGGGATACGAGCAGTACTTC.

There are many counts of this clonotype. The chain has TRBV5-1 and TRBJ1-4, with D perhaps TRBD1 (6 bases). V shed 5 bases and J shed 0 bases, with 14 bases lying between them. CDR3 size: 16 residues. Germline V gene lookup returns CDR1 SGHRS and CDR2 YFSETQ. The CDR3 region is CASSAGQPSTNEKLFF. The CDR3 nucleotides read TGCGCCAGCAGTGCTGGACAGCCTTCAACTAATGAAAAACTGTTTTTT.

This clonotype was observed at least ten times. This chain's CDR3 is CASSFNEQFF. CDR3 nucleotides: TGTGCCAGCAGCTTCAATGAGCAGTTCTTC. The chain carries TRBV7-9 and TRBJ2-1; D remains unclear. Per the germline V gene, CDR1 is SEHNR and CDR2 is FQNEAQ (reference sequence). V gave up 3 bases and J gave up 6 bases, with 0 bases separating them. The CDR3 loop spans 10 amino acids.

This chain links TRBV7-2 with TRBJ2-5; TRBD2 matches at 8 bases. The germline gives CDR1 SGHTA, CDR2 FQGNSA. The CDR3 spans 14 residues. Losses at the gene ends were 4 bases for V and 3 bases for J; bases not matched to a gene: 4. The CDR3 bases are TGTGCCAGCAGCTCGCGAGCGGGGGAAGAGACCCAGTACTTC. It is translated as CASSSRAGEETQYF. Full variable domain (remainder filled in from reference TRBV7-2 and TRBJ2-5): GAGVSQSPSNKVTEKGKDVELRCDPISGHTALYWYRQSLGQGLEFLIYFQGNSAPDKSGLPSDRFSAERTGGSVSTLTIQRTQQEDSAVYLCASSSRAGEETQYFGPGTRLLVL.

The table lists this clonotype with many counts. The rearrangement uses TRBV7-2 and TRBJ1-1; no clear D. V was shortened by 2 bases and J by 0 bases, with 10 bases between the two germline ends. The germline V gene encodes CDR1 SGHTA and CDR2 FQGNSA. CDR3 size: 15 residues. CDR3 residues: CASSLSSSLNTEAFF. CDR3 coding DNA: TGTGCCAGCAGCTTATCGTCCAGTTTGAACACTGAAGCTTTCTTT.

In this sample, this clonotype turned up many times. The chain links TRBV30 to TRBJ2-7, with D possibly being TRBD1 or TRBD2 (6 bases each). With 5 bases removed from V and 10 bases from J, the gap between germline ends came to 15 bases. CDR3 length: 11 residues. Germline V lookup: CDR1 GTSNPN, CDR2 SVGIG (reference sequence). As DNA, the CDR3 is TGTGCCTGGCGAGGGGGGCCAAAACAGTACTTC. This encodes CAWRGGPKQYF.

This clonotype was counted ten times or more. The rearrangement joins TRBV19 to TRBJ1-1; no firm D call. The CDR3 length is 13 residues. V lost 7 bases, J lost 1 base, and 10 bases lay in between. From germline, CDR1 is LNHDA and CDR2 SQIVND (reference sequence). The CDR3 here is CASKFLTNTEAFF. CDR3 DNA: TGTGCCAGTAAATTTCTGACGAACACTGAAGCTTTCTTT. The full variable domain, rest sourced from reference TRBV19 and TRBJ1-1, is DGGITQSPKYLFRKEGQNVTLSCEQNLNHDAMYWYRQDPGQGLRLIYYSQIVNDFQKGDIAEGYSVSREKKESFPLTVTSAQKNPTAFYLCASKFLTNTEAFFGQGTRLTVV.

This clonotype was seen many times. The V and J genes are TRBV3-1 and TRBJ2-3; D not resolved. The CDR3 length is 16 residues. V was clipped by 4 bases and J by 0 bases, with 14 bases between them. Germline V gene lookup returns CDR1 LGHDT and CDR2 YNNKEL (reference sequence). The DNA of the CDR3 is TGTGCCAGCAGCCTGTCCCCGGGTCGGAGCACAGATACGCAGTATTTT. Its translation is CASSLSPGRSTDTQYF.

This clonotype was observed at least ten times. A junction end diverges from the germline sequence, so it may reflect a read error. V gene TRBV7-7 combines with J gene TRBJ2-5; tentative D call: TRBD1 (5 bases). Germline values: CDR1 SSHAT, CDR2 FNYEAQ (reference sequence). This CDR3 region has 12 residues. DNA of the CDR3: TGTGCTAGCAGCCCCCAGGGAGAGACCCAGTACTTC. This sequence encodes CASSPQGETQYF.

This clonotype was found many times. The rearrangement uses TRBV20-1 and TRBJ2-1; 8 nucleotides align to TRBD2. The V gene's germline CDR1 is DFQATT and CDR2 SNEGSKA (reference sequence). The CDR3 spans 14 residues. V dropped 4 bases and J dropped 2; count of bases not matched to a gene: 4. The CDR3 DNA reads as TGCAGTGCTAAACCGGGACTAGCCTACAATGAGCAGTTCTTC. This encodes CSAKPGLAYNEQFF.

This clonotype has at least ten counts. The chain links TRBV6-5 to TRBJ1-5; the match to TRBD1 covers 7 bases. There are 17 residues in the CDR3. Germline-derived CDR1 and CDR2 are MNHEY and SVGAGI. V shed 1 base, J shed 0 bases, and the junction held 6 bases outside the gene matches. CDR3 amino acids: CASSYWDRQYSNQPQHF. The DNA for the CDR3 is TGTGCCAGCAGTTACTGGGACAGACAATATAGCAATCAGCCCCAGCATTTT.

This clonotype was observed at least ten times. This chain links TRBV5-1 with TRBJ2-4; D unclear. This CDR3 comprises 18 residues. V lost 0 bases, J lost 5 bases, and 21 bases lay in between. Looked up from germline, CDR1 is SGHRS and CDR2 is YFSETQ. The CDR3 protein is CASSLEAFGYGMQNIQYF. In DNA form, the CDR3 reads TGCGCCAGCAGCTTGGAAGCCTTCGGGTATGGGATGCAAAACATTCAGTACTTC.

The J gene is TRBJ2-1, the V gene TRBV5-1, with D perhaps assigned TRBD1 or TRBD2 (5 bases each). With 0 bases removed from V and 7 bases from J, the gap between germline ends came to 11 bases. CDR1 is SGHRS and CDR2 is YFSETQ in the germline V gene. The CDR3 consists of 14 residues. This CDR3 is CASSLEGWGNEQFF. The CDR3 DNA sequence: TGCGCCAGCAGCTTGGAGGGGTGGGGGAATGAGCAGTTCTTC.

The table lists this clonotype with many counts. The gene calls are TRBV2 and TRBJ1-2; TRBD1 agrees at 8 bases. This CDR3 spans 15 amino acids. Germline CDR1 is SNHLY and CDR2 is FYNNEI. J lost 8 bases, V lost 0 bases, and 8 bases had no gene match. The CDR3 bases are TGTGCCAGCAGTGAAGCAAGGACAGGGCCCTCGGGCTACACCTTC. The encoded protein is CASSEARTGPSGYTF.

This clonotype was seen repeatedly, ten times or more. CDR3 nucleotides: TGCGCCAGCGACGCGGGACAGGGAAATGGCTACACCTTC. Its protein is CASDAGQGNGYTF. This chain connects TRBV5-1 to TRBJ1-2; TRBD1 aligns across 9 bases. In germline, CDR1 is SGHRS, CDR2 YFSETQ. The CDR3 consists of 13 residues. The ends lost 7 bases at V and 6 bases at J; junction bases unmatched: 7.

This clonotype came up many times. The chain recombines TRBV9 with TRBJ1-2; tentative D call: TRBD1 (6 bases). Germline V gene sequence: CDR1 SGDLS, CDR2 YYNGEE. V lost 4 bases to trimming and J lost 1 base, with 17 bases between them. This CDR3 is built from 16 residues. Written as DNA, the CDR3 is TGTGCCAGCAGCCCCCCATGGGGCAGGGGTAACTATGGCTACACCTTC. This encodes CASSPPWGRGNYGYTF.

There are many counts of this clonotype. The V gene is TRBV10-3, the J gene TRBJ2-3, with 10 bases aligning to TRBD1. After removal of 10 bases from V and 3 bases from J, the junction contained 10 bases not matched to a gene. The germline CDR1 and CDR2 sequences are ENHRY and SYGVKD. The CDR3 runs to 15 residues. CDR3 in DNA: TGTGCCACCCTAGGACAGGGGGGTGTTACAGATACGCAGTATTTT. This sequence encodes CATLGQGGVTDTQYF.

The table lists this clonotype with many counts. The DNA for the CDR3 is TGTGCCAGCAGCAATTCCGGAGAGACCCAGTACTTC. The encoded protein is CASSNSGETQYF. This chain links TRBV7-8 with TRBJ2-5; D not resolved. This CDR3 is 12 amino acids long. Between the trimmed V and J ends, which lost 5 bases and 4 bases, there was a span of 8 bases. The V gene's germline CDR1 is SGHVS and CDR2 FQNEAQ. The full variable domain, completed using reference TRBV7-8 and TRBJ2-5, is GAGVSQSPRYKVAKRGQDVALRCDPISGHVSLFWYQQALGQGPEFLTYFQNEAQLDKSGLPSDRFFAERPEGSVSTLKIQRTQQEDSAVYLCASSNSGETQYFGPGTRLLVL.